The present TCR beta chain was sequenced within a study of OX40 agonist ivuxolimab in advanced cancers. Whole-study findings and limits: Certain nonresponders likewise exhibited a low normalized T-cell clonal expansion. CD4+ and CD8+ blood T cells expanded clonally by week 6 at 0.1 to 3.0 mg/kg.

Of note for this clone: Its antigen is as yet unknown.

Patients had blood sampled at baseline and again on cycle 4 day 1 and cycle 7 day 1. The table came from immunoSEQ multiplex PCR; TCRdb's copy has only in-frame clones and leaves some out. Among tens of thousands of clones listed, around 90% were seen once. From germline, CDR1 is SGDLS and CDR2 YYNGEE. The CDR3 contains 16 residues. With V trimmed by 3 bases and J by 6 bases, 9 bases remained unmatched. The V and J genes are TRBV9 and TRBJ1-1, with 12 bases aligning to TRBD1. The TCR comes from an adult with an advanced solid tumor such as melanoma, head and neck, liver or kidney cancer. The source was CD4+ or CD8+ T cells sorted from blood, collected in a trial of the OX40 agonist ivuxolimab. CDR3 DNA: TGTGCCAGCAGCGGGGACAGGGGGCGGGGAAACCCTGAAGCTTTCTTT. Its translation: CASSGDRGRGNPEAFF.